This entry is about one T cell receptor (beta chain). Its specificity is not known. Looked up from germline, CDR1 is DFQATT and CDR2 is SNEGSKA (reference sequence). This CDR3 contains 14 residues. V was clipped by 1 base and J by 3 bases, with 12 bases between them. This sample is part of a study of T cells after yellow fever vaccination. General study findings and limits: Secondary responses were weaker yet peaked faster, day 5 versus 15.

TCRdb used MiXCR to reprocess the 5' RACE reads, holding one entry per CDR3 protein. Of about 320,000 distinct CDR3 sequences listed, around 4.5% are singletons. The TCR comes from a young man who received the YFV17D yellow fever vaccine. V usage is TRBV20-1 and J usage is TRBJ1-2, with D maybe TRBD1 (5 bases). Here the sequenced sample was PBMCs, taken 15 days after the yellow fever booster vaccination. The DNA for the CDR3 is TGCAGTGCTAGAGCGCCAGGGACGGACTATGGCTACACCTTC. As protein: CSARAPGTDYGYTF.